Shown below are 22 T cell receptor beta chains from a single sample sequenced in a study of glioma-infiltrating T cells. Using RNA template, CDR3s of TCR alpha and beta were amplified with iRepertoire arm-PCR. One entry per CDR3 protein results from TCRdb running MiXCR on the multiplex PCR reads. The sample consists of 100,000 to 150,000 distinct CDR3 sequences, 20% to 25% of them appearing once. The sample consisted of glioma tissue, nonneoplastic brain tissue, or PBMCs (not recorded which). These receptors were taken from a human donor with low-grade glioma or glioblastoma, undergoing nonglioma brain surgery, or in good health (not recorded which).

This clonotype showed up many times. A read error may explain this, as a much larger clone is one base away. The chain recombines TRBV2 with TRBJ2-1, with D possibly TRBD1 on 5 matching bases. CDR3 length: 14 amino acids. V lost 7 bases and J 0 bases, leaving 10 bases between the germline ends. Germline assignment: CDR1 SNHLY and CDR2 FYNNEI. Here the CDR3 DNA reads TGTGCCAGCACCCTTGACAGCTCCTACAATGAGCAGTTCTTC. Protein sequence: CASTLDSSYNEQFF. Complete variable domain (other parts from reference TRBV2 and TRBJ2-1): EPEVTQTPSHQVTQMGQEVILRCVPISNHLYFYWYRQILGQKVEFLVSFYNNEISEKSEIFDDQFSVERPDGSNFTLKIRSTKLEDSAMYFCASTLDSSYNEQFFGPGTRLTVL.

This clonotype was counted ten times or more. This CDR3 reads CAITRRVRQINQPQHF. CDR3 bases: TGTGCCATCACCAGACGGGTACGACAGATCAATCAGCCCCAGCATTTT. V usage is TRBV10-3 and J usage is TRBJ1-5; weak D call: TRBD1 (5 bases). Per germline, CDR1 ENHRY and CDR2 SYGVKD. The V gene lost 7 bases and the J gene lost 3 bases, with 19 bases spanning the gap. The CDR3 is made up of 16 amino acids.

This clonotype was detected a few times. The V gene is TRBV7-9, the J gene TRBJ2-5; weak D call: TRBD2 (5 bases). V dropped 2 bases and J dropped 4 bases, with 11 bases sitting between them. Germline CDR1 is SEHNR and CDR2 is FQNEAQ (reference sequence). The CDR3 consists of 14 residues. The CDR3 loop reads CASSLSGRPETQYF. CDR3 in DNA: TGTGCCAGCAGCTTAAGCGGCAGGCCAGAGACCCAGTACTTC. Full variable domain (remainder filled in from reference TRBV7-9 and TRBJ2-5): DTGVSQNPRHKITKRGQNVTFRCDPISEHNRLYWYRQTLGQGPEFLTYFQNEAQLEKSRLLSDRFSAERPKGSFSTLEIQRTEQGDSAMYLCASSLSGRPETQYFGPGTRLLVL.

This clonotype was detected ten times or more. The J gene is TRBJ1-2, the V gene TRBV6-1; TRBD1 matches at 7 bases. V shed 6 bases, J shed 7 bases, and the junction held 5 bases outside the gene matches. This CDR3 region has 12 residues. CDR1 is MNHNS and CDR2 is SASEGT in the germline V gene. CDR3 nucleotides: TGTGCCAGCAGCAGACAGGGTCTTGGCTACACCTTC. Protein: CASSRQGLGYTF.

This clonotype was seen repeatedly, ten times or more. J is TRBJ2-7 and V is TRBV18, with TRBD2 matching over 13 bases. This CDR3 has 14 amino acids. J was trimmed by 2 bases and V by 5 bases; bases with no gene match: 0. CDR1 is KGHSH and CDR2 is LQKENI in the germline V gene. CDR3 amino acids: CASSTSGRAYEQYF. The CDR3 bases are TGTGCCAGCTCAACTAGCGGGAGGGCCTACGAGCAGTACTTC.

To note about this clonotype: A read error may be the cause here, since a much bigger clone is one base away. V usage is TRBV7-6 and J usage is TRBJ1-1; D is undetermined. The V and J ends lost 5 bases and 5 bases respectively, with 15 bases between them. Looked up from germline, CDR1 is SGHVS and CDR2 is FNYEAQ. CDR3 size: 14 residues. For the CDR3, the DNA is TGTGCCAGCAGCCGCGAGTCCTCGAAGACTGAAGCTTTCTTT. Protein sequence: CASSRESSKTEAFF.

This clonotype was seen a few times. The conserved final phenylalanine or tryptophan is absent from the CDR3, which likely points to a read error. The DNA of the CDR3 is TGTGCCAGCGGCGGTTCCTTGAACACCGGGGAGCTGTTTTCT. It codes for CASGGSLNTGELFS. The V and J genes are TRBV6-5 and TRBJ2-2; D not certain. The CDR3 extends over 14 amino acids. Trimming removed 8 bases at V and 1 base at J, with 11 bases between. Germline-derived CDR1 and CDR2 are MNHEY and SVGAGI.

This clonotype was detected only a few times. The CDR3 loop is CASSRGFPWGTSGNTQYF. In DNA, the CDR3 is TGCGCCAGCAGCCGAGGATTCCCCTGGGGGACTAGCGGGAATACGCAGTATTTT. The V call is TRBV4-3, the J call TRBJ2-3; 13 positions match TRBD2. Germline CDR1 is LGHNA and CDR2 is YSLEER. J was trimmed by 7 bases and V by 4 bases; bases with no gene match: 14. This CDR3 is 18 amino acids long.

This clonotype was counted many times. The gene calls are TRBV27 and TRBJ2-7; D remains unclear. V was shortened by 4 bases and J by 5 bases, with 18 bases between the two germline ends. The CDR3 covers 15 residues. Germline lookup yields CDR1 MNHEY and CDR2 SMNVEV (reference sequence). CDR3 in amino acids: CASSSHTLPPHEQYF. CDR3 in DNA: TGTGCCAGCAGTTCACATACCCTACCGCCCCACGAGCAGTACTTC.

The genes are TRBV12-3 or TRBV12-4 and TRBJ1-1; D gene ambiguous. The CDR3 has 17 residues. V lost 5 bases, J lost 2 bases, and 21 bases lay in between. In DNA, the CDR3 is TGTGCCAGCAGTCGGCGACGGAATCCTAATGGAAACACTGAAGCTTTCTTT. This gives the protein CASSRRRNPNGNTEAFF.

The chain has TRBV29-1 and TRBJ1-1, with 9 bases matching TRBD1. V gave up 6 bases and J gave up 11 bases; unmatched junction bases: 13. CDR3 size: 13 residues. The germline V gene encodes CDR1 SQVTM and CDR2 ANQGSEA. The CDR3 coding sequence is TGCAGCGTCGAGAAAACAGGGGGCCGTGATGCTTTCTTT. Its protein is CSVEKTGGRDAFF.

The table lists this clonotype with many counts. The chain uses TRBV4-3 and TRBJ2-1, with D perhaps assigned TRBD1 or TRBD2 (5 bases each). V lost 0 bases to trimming and J lost 1 base, with 7 bases between them. The CDR3 length is 15 residues. The germline CDR1 and CDR2 sequences are LGHNA and YSLEER. CDR3 sequence: CASSQDGTSYNEQFF. The CDR3 DNA is TGCGCCAGCAGCCAAGATGGGACGTCCTACAATGAGCAGTTCTTC.

V usage is TRBV6-6 and J usage is TRBJ2-5; 9 bases align to TRBD1. This CDR3 has 16 residues. CDR1 MNHNY and CDR2 SVGAGI come from the germline V gene (reference sequence). V lost 0 bases to trimming and J lost 3 bases; unmatched junction nucleotides: 5. The CDR3 loop reads CASSYSRGDREETQYF. The DNA of the CDR3 is TGTGCCAGCAGTTACTCGAGGGGGGACAGGGAAGAGACCCAGTACTTC.

This clonotype was seen many times. V and J are TRBV7-9 and TRBJ2-5; perhaps TRBD2 as D (5 bases). V shed 7 bases and J shed 4 bases, with 22 bases lying between them. Germline values: CDR1 SEHNR, CDR2 FQNEAQ (reference sequence). The CDR3 has 16 residues. CDR3 DNA sequence: TGTGCCAGCACTACCCTCAGCGGAAGACGTGGAGAGACCCAGTACTTC. As protein: CASTTLSGRRGETQYF. The whole variable domain, filled in from reference TRBV7-9 and TRBJ2-5, reads DTGVSQNPRHKITKRGQNVTFRCDPISEHNRLYWYRQTLGQGPEFLTYFQNEAQLEKSRLLSDRFSAERPKGSFSTLEIQRTEQGDSAMYLCASTTLSGRRGETQYFGPGTRLLVL.

This clonotype occurred many times. This chain connects TRBV6-1 to TRBJ2-5; the match to TRBD1 covers 10 bases. Germline V gene data show CDR1 as MNHNS and CDR2 as SASEGT. V was clipped by 2 bases and J by 5 bases; unmatched bases: 5. There are 15 residues in the CDR3. DNA for the CDR3: TGTGCCAGCAGTGAATCGACAGGGGGCCGGGAGACCCAGTACTTC. Its protein product is CASSESTGGRETQYF.

With regard to this clonotype: A read error may explain this, as a much larger clone is one base away. J is TRBJ2-1 and V is TRBV20-1, with TRBD2 matching 12 bases. The germline V gene encodes CDR1 DFQATT and CDR2 SNEGSKA (reference sequence). The V gene end was trimmed by 2 bases and the J gene end by 5 bases; junction bases not matched to a gene: 7. CDR3 length: 16 amino acids. CDR3 residues: CSARSLAGGIDNEQFF. The CDR3 DNA sequence: TGCAGTGCTAGATCCCTAGCGGGAGGGATCGACAATGAGCAGTTCTTC.

The J gene is TRBJ2-5, the V gene TRBV30, with 8 bases matching TRBD1. J was trimmed by 2 bases and V by 2 bases; bases with no gene match: 1. The length of the CDR3 is 13 residues. The germline gives CDR1 GTSNPN, CDR2 SVGIG (reference sequence). The CDR3, as DNA: TGTGCCTGGAGTAGGGACAGGCAAGAGACCCAGTACTTC. This gives the protein CAWSRDRQETQYF. The whole variable domain, filled in from reference TRBV30 and TRBJ2-5, reads SQTIHQWPATLVQPVGSPLSLECTVEGTSNPNLYWYRQAAGRGLQLLFYSVGIGQISSEVPQNLSASRPQDRQFILSSKKLLLSDSGFYLCAWSRDRQETQYFGPGTRLLVL.

A single count supports this clonotype. One end of the junction is discordant with germline, which a read error may explain. The chain couples TRBV20-1 to TRBJ2-7; D gene unclear. The germline V gene has CDR1 DFQATT and CDR2 SNEGSKA (reference sequence). The CDR3 is 12 amino acids. The CDR3 nucleotides read TGCAGTGCTAGACATGGGTACTACGAGAAGTACTTC. It is translated as CSARHGYYEKYF.

In its sample, this clonotype was seen once. The chain links TRBV6-6 to TRBJ2-1; D is unclear. Trimming removed 6 bases from V and 14 bases from J, with 20 bases in between. The CDR3 extends over 13 amino acids. Germline V gives CDR1 MNHNY, CDR2 SVGAGI (reference sequence). The CDR3 nucleotides are TGTGCCAGCAGAAGGCGGACGGCAGGAGATGAGTTCTTC. Its translation: CASRRRTAGDEFF.

Worth noting for this clonotype: A much larger clone is a single base away; this may be a read error. For the CDR3, the DNA is TGTGCCAGCAGTGAAAAGGGACCCAACAAAAGCATTCAGTACTTC. This sequence encodes CASSEKGPNKSIQYF. The rearrangement links TRBV2 to TRBJ2-4; perhaps D is TRBD1 or TRBD2 (5 bases each). Germline V gene sequence: CDR1 SNHLY, CDR2 FYNNEI. The CDR3 spans 15 residues.

This clonotype was counted at least ten times. The chain has TRBV18 and TRBJ2-3, with a tentative D call TRBD2 (5 bases). Germline V gene data show CDR1 as KGHSH and CDR2 as LQKENI. Trimming shortened V by 6 bases and J by 3 bases, and 19 bases separated the two germline ends. CDR3 size: 16 residues. The DNA for the CDR3 is TGTGCCAGCTCCCTCAGGTTCGGCGGGTTGACAGATACGCAGTATTTT. Protein: CASSLRFGGLTDTQYF.

Of note for this clonotype: The germline gene is not matched at one end of the junction; a read error may be the cause. This chain links TRBV6-2 or TRBV6-3 with TRBJ2-7; 7 nucleotides align to TRBD1. Germline lookup yields CDR1 MNHEY and CDR2 SVGEGT. The CDR3 has 17 amino acids. The CDR3 sequence: CARSSSPRTGAAYEPSF. DNA of the CDR3: TGTGCCCGCAGTTCCTCTCCAAGGACAGGAGCGGCCTACGAGCCGTCCTTC.